The next 23 T cell receptor beta chains were all read from a single sample in a study of vaccination and CD4 T cells after COVID-19. The Oncomine TCR Beta short-read assay sequenced DNA from cultured CD4+ T cells. Using its own MiXCR run on the PCR reads, TCRdb lists one record per CDR3 protein. The sample holds 15,000 to 20,000 distinct CDR3 sequences, approximately 50% seen once. Treatment described: approximately 9-day PBMC culture with coronavirus spike peptide pools or control peptides (ViraFEST assay). Their target antigens are unknown. The sample in question was CD4+ T cells from blood, cultured in vitro, obtained before SARS-CoV-2 vaccination. These receptors originate from a human donor who had recovered from COVID-19.

CDR3 sequence: CASSYSQAGTGELFF. DNA of the CDR3: TGTGCCAGCAGTTACTCACAAGCGGGCACCGGGGAGCTGTTTTTT. V and J are TRBV6-5 and TRBJ2-2; weak D call: TRBD2 (6 bases). V lost 0 bases to trimming and J lost 4 bases, with 9 bases between them. The CDR3 runs 15 residues. CDR1 MNHEY and CDR2 SVGAGI come from the germline V gene.

This clonotype was detected only a few times. For the CDR3, the DNA is TGTGCCAGCAGCTTAGTTGGGACGTCCGAAAAACTGTTTTTT. Its translation is CASSLVGTSEKLFF. This chain links TRBV7-9 with TRBJ1-4, with D possibly TRBD1 on 5 matching bases. Germline CDR1 and CDR2: SEHNR and FQNEAQ (reference sequence). Trimming removed 1 base at V and 8 bases at J, with 11 bases between. CDR3 length: 14 residues.

This chain links TRBV7-9 with TRBJ2-5; 8 positions agree with TRBD1. The trim removed 3 bases at V and 4 bases at J, leaving 4 bases unmatched. This CDR3 region has 14 residues. Germline values: CDR1 SEHNR, CDR2 FQNEAQ (reference sequence). The CDR3 protein is CASSFRTGRETQYF. The DNA for the CDR3 is TGTGCCAGCAGCTTCCGGACAGGGCGAGAGACCCAGTACTTC.

This chain joins TRBV2 and TRBJ2-5; D may be TRBD1 (6 bases). The CDR3 sequence is 15 residues long. Germline V lookup: CDR1 SNHLY, CDR2 FYNNEI. V lost 2 bases and J lost 1, with 11 bases in between. This chain's CDR3 is CASSEYTGIQETQYF. The CDR3 DNA reads as TGTGCCAGCAGTGAATACACAGGGATCCAAGAGACCCAGTACTTC.

This clonotype was found a few times. The CDR3 DNA sequence: TGTGCCAGTAGTCGCCAGGGTGGCACCGGGGAGCTGTTTTTT. The encoded protein is CASSRQGGTGELFF. The J gene is TRBJ2-2, the V gene TRBV19; the D gene is possibly TRBD1 (5 bases). The V gene lost 5 bases and the J gene lost 4 bases, with 11 bases spanning the gap. The CDR3 consists of 14 residues. Germline CDR1 LNHDA, CDR2 SQIVND (reference sequence).

The sample holds a few counts of this clonotype. V gene TRBV6-1 combines with J gene TRBJ1-5, with D possibly being TRBD1 (6 bases). CDR3 length: 16 residues. Germline V gene lookup returns CDR1 MNHNS and CDR2 SASEGT. The V end lost 6 bases, the J end lost 2 bases, and 17 bases lay between the germline ends. CDR3 in amino acids: CASSQNRAWGNQPQHF. The CDR3 DNA reads as TGTGCCAGCAGCCAGAACAGGGCTTGGGGCAATCAGCCCCAGCATTTT.

The V call is TRBV5-4, the J call TRBJ2-7; D may be TRBD1 (5 bases). V was trimmed by 3 bases and J by 0 bases, leaving 13 bases between them. Germline values: CDR1 SGHNT, CDR2 YYREEE (reference sequence). CDR3 length equals 15 residues. This CDR3 reads CASSSATDSSYEQYF. DNA of the CDR3: TGTGCCAGCAGCTCCGCGACAGATAGCTCCTACGAGCAGTACTTC.

This chain uses TRBV20-1 with TRBJ2-1; 9 bases are a match to TRBD2. The CDR3 has 17 residues. With V trimmed by 3 bases and J by 7 bases, 16 bases remained unmatched. Germline CDR1 DFQATT, CDR2 SNEGSKA (reference sequence). CDR3 nucleotide sequence: TGCAGTGCTAGTCAACTAGGTGGCGGGAGGGCCCGGAATGAGCAGTTCTTC. Residues: CSASQLGGGRARNEQFF.

This clonotype has just one count. V and J are TRBV28 and TRBJ1-5, with D hard to call. Germline V gene data show CDR1 as MDHEN and CDR2 as SYDVKM. V lost 2 bases, J lost 9 bases, and 8 bases lay in between. This CDR3 has 12 amino acids. The CDR3 loop is CASSLVSGPQHF. The CDR3 nucleotides read TGTGCCAGCAGTTTAGTTTCCGGGCCCCAGCATTTT.

The rearrangement uses TRBV7-3 and TRBJ2-3, with 7 positions matching TRBD2. Germline V gives CDR1 SGHTA, CDR2 FQGTGA. This CDR3 comprises 15 residues. J lost 0 bases, V lost 5 bases, and 5 bases had no gene match. CDR3: CASSPKAGSTDTQYF. In nucleotides, the CDR3 is TGTGCCAGCAGCCCGAAAGCGGGGAGCACAGATACGCAGTATTTT.

The chain has TRBV7-6 and TRBJ2-2; D may be TRBD1 (5 bases). Trimming pared 5 bases from V and 4 bases from J, leaving 23 bases between. In germline, CDR1 is SGHVS, CDR2 FNYEAQ. This CDR3 comprises 18 residues. The CDR3 nucleotides read TGTGCCAGCAGCCCGGTCGTAGTTCTGGCAGGGCGCACCGGGGAGCTGTTTTTT. This gives the protein CASSPVVVLAGRTGELFF.

This rearrangement joins TRBV7-3 to TRBJ2-5; 9 bases align to TRBD1. The CDR3 length is 15 residues. CDR1 is SGHTA and CDR2 is FQGTGA in the germline V gene. J gave up 4 bases and V 8 bases, and 11 bases lay outside the gene matches. The CDR3, as DNA: TGTGCCAGCGGCTCCGAACGGACAGGGGTAGAGACCCAGTACTTC. This codes for CASGSERTGVETQYF.

The sample holds a few counts of this clonotype. This sequence joins TRBV28 and TRBJ2-5; D is unresolved. V was trimmed by 4 bases and J by 2 bases, leaving 11 bases between them. Germline V lookup: CDR1 MDHEN, CDR2 SYDVKM. There are 14 residues in the CDR3. DNA for the CDR3: TGTGCCAGCAGTTCCTGGGCGGTACAAGAGACCCAGTACTTC. The encoded protein is CASSSWAVQETQYF. Looking up the rest from reference TRBV28 and TRBJ2-5 gives the full variable domain: DVKVTQSSRYLVKRTGEKVFLECVQDMDHENMFWYRQDPGLGLRLIYFSYDVKMKEKGDIPEGYSVSREKKERFSLILESASTNQTSMYLCASSSWAVQETQYFGPGTRLLVL.

V is TRBV12-3 or TRBV12-4 and J is TRBJ1-4; weak D call: TRBD1 (5 bases). V was shortened by 2 bases and J by 11 bases, with 15 bases between the two germline ends. This CDR3 spans 14 amino acids. The CDR3 region has the DNA TGTGCCAGCAGTTTAACAGGCGGAGGCCGCAAACTGTTTTTT. Residues: CASSLTGGGRKLFF.

The chain couples TRBV7-3 to TRBJ2-3; D remains unclear. The CDR3 runs to 13 residues. Deletions cut 2 bases from V and 0 bases from J, with 3 bases between. CDR1 is SGHTA, CDR2 FQGTGA, per germline. In nucleotides, the CDR3 is TGTGCCAGCAGCTTATCCAGCACAGATACGCAGTATTTT. The encoded protein is CASSLSSTDTQYF. Filled out from reference TRBV7-3 and TRBJ2-3, the complete variable domain reads GAGVSQTPSNKVTEKGKYVELRCDPISGHTALYWYRQSLGQGPEFLIYFQGTGAADDSGLPNDRFFAVRPEGSVSTLKIQRTERGDSAVYLCASSLSSTDTQYFGPGTRLTVL.

The genes are TRBV27 and TRBJ1-5; D ambiguous. The CDR3 is 16 amino acids. Germline V gene sequence: CDR1 MNHEY, CDR2 SMNVEV (reference sequence). V was trimmed by 0 bases and J by 5 bases, leaving 14 bases between them. The DNA for the CDR3 is TGTGCCAGCAGTTTATCGTTTTCGCACAGCGATCAGCCCCAGCATTTT. The encoded protein is CASSLSFSHSDQPQHF.

The J gene is TRBJ2-6, the V gene TRBV28, with D possibly matching TRBD2 (5 bases). The CDR3 is made up of 17 amino acids. The ends were cut back, 6 bases at V and 1 base at J, with 16 bases in the middle. Germline assignment: CDR1 MDHEN and CDR2 SYDVKM. CDR3 in amino acids: CASRPRGYISGANVLTF. DNA of the CDR3: TGTGCCAGCAGGCCACGAGGGTACATTTCTGGGGCCAACGTCCTGACTTTC.

The sample holds a few counts of this clonotype. The chain employs TRBV6-1 and TRBJ2-1; TRBD2 is a possible D gene (6 bases). Germline CDR1 and CDR2: MNHNS and SASEGT. Trimming cost V 2 bases and J 15 bases, with 14 bases left between them. The CDR3 spans 12 residues. The CDR3 nucleotides read TGTGCCAGCAGTGAAATCGGGAGCTTACCGTTCTTC. It translates to CASSEIGSLPFF.

This clonotype has only one observation. The chain recombines TRBV11-1 with TRBJ2-1, with D perhaps TRBD2 (5 bases). This CDR3 comprises 12 residues. CDR1 and CDR2 (germline): SGHAT, FQDESV (reference sequence). The V end lost 5 bases, the J end lost 12 bases, and 14 bases lay between the germline ends. The CDR3 loop reads CASSLSGEGQFF. As DNA, the CDR3 is TGTGCCAGCAGCCTAAGCGGAGAGGGGCAGTTCTTC.

This chain joins TRBV7-6 and TRBJ2-1; 9 positions agree with TRBD2. V was pared by 0 bases and J by 5 bases, with 5 bases of the junction left unmatched. Germline lookup yields CDR1 SGHVS and CDR2 FNYEAQ. The CDR3 loop spans 16 amino acids. The CDR3 DNA reads TGTGCCAGCAGCTTAGCGGCGGGAGGGTACGACAATGAGCAGTTCTTC. It yields the protein CASSLAAGGYDNEQFF.

This chain links TRBV28 with TRBJ1-5; D possibly corresponds to TRBD1 (5 bases). The CDR3 totals 16 residues. Germline V CDR1 and CDR2: MDHEN, SYDVKM. Trimming stripped 6 bases from V and 6 bases from J, with 21 bases between. The CDR3 sequence: CASSRAVDRNGQPQHF. For the CDR3, the DNA is TGTGCCAGCAGCAGGGCGGTTGATCGCAATGGTCAGCCCCAGCATTTT.

A single count supports this clonotype. The rearrangement joins TRBV6-2 or TRBV6-3 to TRBJ2-1, with 10 positions matching TRBD2. The CDR3 consists of 15 residues. V gave up 5 bases and J gave up 9 bases; unmatched junction bases: 10. Germline-derived CDR1 and CDR2 are MNHEY and SVGEGT. The CDR3 loop is CASSPSGRAYTEQFF. CDR3 nucleotide sequence: TGTGCCAGCAGTCCCAGCGGGAGGGCCTATACTGAGCAGTTCTTC.

This chain's CDR3 is CASSLSVYGERRGNTEAFF. CDR3 in DNA: TGTGCCAGCAGTTTGTCCGTTTATGGGGAACGTCGAGGGAACACTGAAGCTTTCTTT. The chain combines TRBV28 with TRBJ1-1, with D unresolved. Trimming left V 3 bases short and J 1 base short, with 24 bases between. There are 19 residues in the CDR3. Looked up from germline, CDR1 is MDHEN and CDR2 is SYDVKM.